A selection of T cell receptor beta chains follows, all from one sample in a study of T-cell memory formation after mild COVID-19. TCRdb used MiXCR to reprocess the 5' RACE reads, holding one entry per CDR3 protein. The sample carries about 400,000 distinct CDR3 sequences, about 25% recorded once. Sequences were obtained from PBMCs or a T cell subset sorted from them (not recorded which). The receptors derive from an adult woman who had mild COVID-19 (a few samples of this study predate the infection). Cell type and time point are not known. The CDR3 runs from the conserved cysteine through the conserved F or W. The order of the fields is V gene, clone size, D gene, J gene, CDR3 protein, CDR3 DNA. D genes are given only for firm matches. Rows may omit the clone size; those that give it use once, few, many or a size class.

TRBV11-2	many	NA	TRBJ1-1	CASSLVEKSEAFF	TGTGCCAGCAGCTTAGTTGAGAAGTCTGAAGCTTTCTTT
TRBV10-3	NA	NA	TRBJ1-1	CAISTAMNTEAFF	TGTGCCATAAGTACAGCTATGAACACTGAAGCTTTCTTT
TRBV12-3/TRBV12-4	once	NA	TRBJ1-3	CASSFPLAGNGNTIYF	TGTGCCAGCAGTTTCCCACTGGCCGGAAATGGAAACACCATATATTTT
TRBV12-3/TRBV12-4	few	TRBD2	TRBJ2-1	CASSTRLAGAQYNEQFF	TGTGCCAGCAGTACCCGACTAGCGGGGGCCCAATACAATGAGCAGTTCTTC
TRBV4-2	NA	NA	TRBJ2-3	CASSQDWGTSTDTQYF	TGTGCCAGCAGCCAAGATTGGGGGACTAGCACAGATACGCAGTATTTT
TRBV7-9	once	TRBD1	TRBJ1-1	CASSLADRSHTEAFF	TGTGCCAGCAGCTTAGCGGACAGGAGCCACACTGAAGCTTTCTTT
TRBV2	NA	NA	TRBJ1-1	CASSAGLATEAFF	TGTGCCAGCAGTGCAGGGCTGGCCACTGAAGCTTTCTTT
TRBV5-1	NA	NA	TRBJ2-7	CASSETRVYEQYF	TGCGCCAGCAGCGAAACCAGGGTCTACGAGCAGTACTTC
TRBV12-3/TRBV12-4	NA	NA	TRBJ2-2	CASSSTHTGELFF	TGTGCCAGCAGTTCCACGCACACCGGGGAGCTGTTTTTT
TRBV29-1	few	TRBD2	TRBJ2-2	CSAASGGGTGELFF	TGCAGCGCAGCTAGCGGAGGAGGGACCGGGGAGCTGTTTTTT
TRBV7-6	NA	NA	TRBJ2-3	CASSTQPENTQYF	TGTGCCAGCAGCACCCAGCCAGAGAATACGCAGTATTTT
TRBV30	NA	TRBD1	TRBJ1-2	CAWRRGQYGYTF	TGTGCCTGGAGGAGGGGGCAGTATGGCTACACCTTC
TRBV12-3/TRBV12-4	few	NA	TRBJ2-1	CASRSSGSSYNEQFF	TGTGCCAGCAGAAGTAGCGGTAGCTCCTACAATGAGCAGTTCTTC
TRBV10-3	NA	TRBD1	TRBJ1-1	CATPLRDRGREAFF	TGTGCCACGCCGCTTAGGGACAGGGGGCGAGAAGCTTTCTTT
TRBV15	NA	TRBD2	TRBJ2-1	CATSRIAGGWDEQFF	TGTGCCACCAGCCGAATAGCGGGAGGGTGGGATGAGCAGTTCTTC
TRBV7-9	few	NA	TRBJ2-1	CASSAPGPHSYNEQFF	TGTGCCAGCAGCGCCCCGGGACCCCACTCCTACAATGAGCAGTTCTTC
TRBV10-3	NA	NA	TRBJ1-3	CAISDLRGRSSGNTIYF	TGTGCCATCAGTGACCTTAGGGGCAGGAGCTCTGGAAACACCATATATTTT
TRBV29-1	NA	NA	TRBJ2-5	CSVASPTGGRGETQYF	TGCAGCGTTGCATCCCCAACCGGGGGAAGGGGAGAGACCCAGTACTTC
TRBV12-3/TRBV12-4	few	TRBD2	TRBJ2-1	CASSSRVAGDNEQFF	TGTGCCAGCAGTTCCCGGGTAGCGGGAGACAATGAGCAGTTCTTC
TRBV9	NA	NA	TRBJ2-1	CASSLIAVSYNEQFF	TGTGCCAGCAGTTTAATAGCGGTCTCCTACAATGAGCAGTTCTTC
TRBV9	NA	NA	TRBJ2-1	CASSETGSSSYNEQFF	TGTGCCAGCAGCGAGACGGGTTCTAGCTCCTACAATGAGCAGTTCTTC
TRBV4-3	NA	NA	TRBJ2-5	CASSQKGKGKETQYF	TGCGCCAGCAGCCAAAAGGGGAAGGGGAAAGAGACCCAGTACTTC
TRBV20-1	once	NA	TRBJ1-2	CSADPIVWGGDGYTF	TGCAGTGCCGATCCCATTGTGTGGGGTGGAGACGGCTACACCTTC
TRBV5-5	few	NA	TRBJ2-7	CASSLVRGPGYEQYF	TGTGCCAGCAGCTTGGTGCGGGGCCCGGGCTACGAGCAGTACTTC
TRBV24-1	many	NA	TRBJ2-5	CATSDFRGQQETQYF	TGTGCCACCAGTGATTTTAGGGGACAACAAGAGACCCAGTACTTC
TRBV12-3/TRBV12-4	few	TRBD1	TRBJ2-7	CASSLKSGTGNNEQYF	TGTGCCAGCAGTTTAAAATCGGGGACAGGGAACAACGAGCAGTACTTC
TRBV19	many	NA	TRBJ2-6	CASIGTAGANVLTF	TGTGCCAGTATTGGAACAGCTGGGGCCAACGTCCTGACTTTC
TRBV7-9	many	NA	TRBJ2-7	CASSLSPGYEQYF	TGTGCCAGCAGCTTATCGCCGGGCTACGAGCAGTACTTC
TRBV12-3/TRBV12-4	NA	NA	TRBJ2-2	CASLPGPGDTGELFF	TGTGCCAGTTTACCCGGTCCAGGAGACACCGGGGAGCTGTTTTTT
TRBV12-3/TRBV12-4	few	NA	TRBJ1-2	CASSGGTYGYTF	TGTGCCAGCAGTGGGGGAACCTATGGCTACACCTTC
TRBV5-1	few	NA	TRBJ2-7	CASSIAGESYEQYF	TGCGCCAGCAGCATAGCAGGGGAGAGCTACGAGCAGTACTTC
TRBV18	few	NA	TRBJ1-3	CASSPQGSGNTIYF	TGTGCCAGCTCACCACAGGGGTCTGGAAACACCATATATTTT
TRBV7-9	NA	NA	TRBJ1-1	CASSFRGRSTEAFF	TGTGCCAGCAGCTTCCGGGGACGGAGCACTGAAGCTTTCTTT
TRBV6-5	few	TRBD2	TRBJ2-1	CASSLAGANEQFF	TGTGCCAGCAGTCTAGCGGGGGCCAATGAGCAGTTCTTC
TRBV4-1	NA	TRBD1	TRBJ1-5	CASSQHRDRGSGSNQPQHF	TGCGCCAGCAGCCAACACCGGGACAGGGGATCAGGGAGCAATCAGCCCCAGCATTTT
TRBV19	few	TRBD2	TRBJ2-6	CASSSLAGALSGANVLTF	TGTGCCAGTAGTTCCTTAGCGGGGGCCCTCTCTGGGGCCAACGTCCTGACTTTC
TRBV7-2	NA	NA	TRBJ2-1	CASSLETIQFF	TGTGCCAGCAGCTTGGAAACTATTCAGTTCTTC
TRBV6-2/TRBV6-3	few	NA	TRBJ2-7	CASSSLYEGSYEQYF	TGTGCCAGCAGCTCCCTGTACGAAGGATCCTACGAGCAGTACTTC
TRBV7-6	few	TRBD2	TRBJ2-1	CASSNVGGGEQFF	TGTGCCAGCAGCAATGTCGGCGGGGGGGAGCAGTTCTTC
TRBV5-4	NA	NA	TRBJ2-3	CASSSTGIGGDTQYF	TGTGCCAGCAGCTCGACCGGGATTGGGGGTGATACGCAGTATTTT
TRBV7-2	few	TRBD1	TRBJ2-3	CATARGTYTDTQYF	TGTGCCACCGCCAGGGGGACATACACAGATACGCAGTATTTT
TRBV7-2	NA	NA	TRBJ1-1	CASSLSGINTEAFF	TGTGCCAGCAGCTTATCGGGGATAAACACTGAAGCTTTCTTT
TRBV20-1	NA	NA	TRBJ1-1	CSARDPMGNTEAFF	TGCAGTGCTAGAGATCCTATGGGGAACACTGAAGCTTTCTTT
TRBV27	once	NA	TRBJ2-7	CASRPYSGIHEQYF	TGTGCCAGCAGGCCTTATTCAGGGATCCACGAGCAGTACTTC
TRBV24-1	few	TRBD1	TRBJ2-7	CATSDSGTGVSYEQYF	TGTGCCACCAGTGACTCCGGGACAGGGGTATCCTACGAGCAGTACTTC